The 10 T cell receptor beta chains given below trace back to one sample, sequenced in a study of tumor and adjacent non-tumor tissue in lung cancer. The library came from three nested PCR rounds adapted from ARM-PCR protocols. TCRdb called the multiplex PCR reads again in MiXCR, with one record for every CDR3 protein. Of more than 85,000 distinct CDR3 sequences listed, more than 55% are singletons. The template was RNA from unsorted bulk tissue. More than 3 cm separated this lung sample from the edge of the tumor. The sequenced sample was distant non-tumor lung tissue. All receptors come from a man aged 30 to 45 with non-small cell lung cancer.

This clonotype was counted ten times or more. The chain joins TRBV6-5 to TRBJ2-7; 7 bases are a match to TRBD1. The length of the CDR3 is 13 residues. Germline V CDR1 and CDR2: MNHEY, SVGAGI. The trim removed 7 bases at V and 4 bases at J, leaving 7 bases unmatched. The CDR3, as DNA: TGTGCCAGCACCGGACAGGAGAGTTACGAGCAGTACTTC. Its translation is CASTGQESYEQYF.

With respect to this clonotype: With a much larger clone just one base away, this may be a read error. V is TRBV5-4 and J is TRBJ1-4, with 7 bases identical to TRBD1. The CDR3 consists of 14 residues. CDR1 is SGHNT, CDR2 YYREEE, per germline (reference sequence). The CDR3 protein is CASSPGQSNEKLYF. CDR3 bases: TGTGCCAGCAGCCCGGGACAGAGTAATGAAAAACTGTATTTT.

Worth noting for this clonotype: The junction does not match germline at one end; this may be a read error. J is TRBJ1-1 and V is TRBV11-2; D remains unclear. This CDR3 is 13 amino acids long. Germline V gives CDR1 SGHAT, CDR2 FQNNGV. CDR3 in amino acids: CVSNPPDNTEAFF. Written as DNA, the CDR3 is TGTGTCAGCAACCCACCTGATAACACTGAAGCTTTCTTT.

This clonotype was seen a single time. The junction and the germline gene differ at one end; a read error may be behind it. The chain uses TRBV20-1 and TRBJ1-1; TRBD1 is a possible D gene (6 bases). This CDR3 is 15 amino acids long. Germline lookup yields CDR1 DFQATT and CDR2 SNEGSKA (reference sequence). CDR3 coding DNA: TGCAGTGCCGCCGAGACAACAGGGATGAACACTAAAGCTTTCTTT. Its protein is CSAAETTGMNTKAFF.

V gene TRBV20-1 combines with J gene TRBJ1-1; D not resolved. Germline values: CDR1 DFQATT, CDR2 SNEGSKA (reference sequence). CDR3 size: 12 residues. The CDR3 sequence: CSAIDVNTEAFF. For the CDR3, the DNA is TGCAGCGCGATAGATGTGAACACTGAAGCTTTCTTT.

V is TRBV5-1 and J is TRBJ2-7, with a tentative D call TRBD2 (7 bases). The CDR3 loop spans 18 amino acids. Germline CDR1 reads SGHRS; CDR2 reads YFSETQ. V lost 0 bases and J lost 1, with 20 bases in between. Here the CDR3 DNA reads TGCGCCAGCAGCTTGGGGAAGAAGACAGGACTAGTGTCCTACGAGCAGTACTTC. It specifies CASSLGKKTGLVSYEQYF. The full variable domain, rest sourced from reference TRBV5-1 and TRBJ2-7, is KAGVTQTPRYLIKTRGQQVTLSCSPISGHRSVSWYQQTPGQGLQFLFEYFSETQRNKGNFPGRFSGRQFSNSRSEMNVSTLELGDSALYLCASSLGKKTGLVSYEQYFGPGTRLTVT.

This clonotype was detected only a few times. V usage is TRBV10-3 and J usage is TRBJ2-2; D is possibly TRBD2 (5 bases). Germline V gives CDR1 ENHRY, CDR2 SYGVKD. The V end was cut by 2 bases, the J end by 3 bases, with 7 bases between. The CDR3 is 14 amino acids. The CDR3 protein is CAISEEGYTGELFF. The DNA for the CDR3 is TGTGCCATCAGTGAGGAGGGCTACACCGGGGAGCTGTTTTTT.

The CDR3 coding sequence is TGTGCCAGCAGCTCCCTGGGCGGGAGAGAGGGCAAACAGTACTTC. Amino acids: CASSSLGGREGKQYF. The rearrangement uses TRBV11-2 and TRBJ2-7; 7 nucleotides line up with TRBD2. Germline lookup yields CDR1 SGHAT and CDR2 FQNNGV. This CDR3 has 15 amino acids. V was clipped by 4 bases and J by 10 bases; unmatched bases: 16.

The gene calls are TRBV5-6 and TRBJ2-1; 11 bases line up with TRBD2. CDR1 SGHDT and CDR2 YYEEEE come from the germline V gene. This CDR3 is 18 amino acids long. The J segment lost 9 bases and the V segment lost 3 bases, leaving 17 bases of the junction unmatched. CDR3 nucleotides: TGTGCCAGCAGCTCCTTACCAGGAGATAGCGGGGGGGGTGGTGAGCAGTTCTTC. Translation gives CASSSLPGDSGGGGEQFF.

In regard to this clonotype: A much larger clonotype is one base distant, so this may be a read error. The chain joins TRBV7-8 to TRBJ2-2; 8 bases map to TRBD1. Per germline, CDR1 SGHVS and CDR2 FQNEAQ. CDR3 length: 16 amino acids. This chain's CDR3 is CASSSPRTGNTGVLFF. CDR3 in DNA: TGTGCCAGCAGCTCGCCCCGGACAGGGAACACCGGGGTGCTGTTTTTT. Full variable domain (remainder filled in from reference TRBV7-8 and TRBJ2-2): GAGVSQSPRYKVAKRGQDVALRCDPISGHVSLFWYQQALGQGPEFLTYFQNEAQLDKSGLPSDRFFAERPEGSVSTLKIQRTQQEDSAVYLCASSSPRTGNTGVLFFGEGSRLTVL.